This TCR beta chain appears in the sequencing data of a study of control samples from healthy donors and cancer patients. Profiling relied on immunoSEQ multiplex PCR, and the TCRdb table lists in-frame clones only, not all of them. Of about 170,000 clones listed, around 92% were seen once; the top ten hold approximately 1.4%. Germline V gene data show CDR1 as LNHDA and CDR2 as SQIVND (reference sequence). CDR3 size: 15 residues. The V gene lost 4 bases and the J gene lost 3 bases, with 13 bases spanning the gap. The sample holds one count of this clone. The chain is built from TRBV19 and TRBJ1-5; weak D call: TRBD1 (6 bases). The origin of this receptor is a woman under 40 in good health. What was sequenced was blood. The CDR3 loop is CASSTPSGANQPQHF. In DNA, the CDR3 is TGTGCCAGTAGTACCCCTTCGGGGGCCAATCAGCCCCAGCATTTT.